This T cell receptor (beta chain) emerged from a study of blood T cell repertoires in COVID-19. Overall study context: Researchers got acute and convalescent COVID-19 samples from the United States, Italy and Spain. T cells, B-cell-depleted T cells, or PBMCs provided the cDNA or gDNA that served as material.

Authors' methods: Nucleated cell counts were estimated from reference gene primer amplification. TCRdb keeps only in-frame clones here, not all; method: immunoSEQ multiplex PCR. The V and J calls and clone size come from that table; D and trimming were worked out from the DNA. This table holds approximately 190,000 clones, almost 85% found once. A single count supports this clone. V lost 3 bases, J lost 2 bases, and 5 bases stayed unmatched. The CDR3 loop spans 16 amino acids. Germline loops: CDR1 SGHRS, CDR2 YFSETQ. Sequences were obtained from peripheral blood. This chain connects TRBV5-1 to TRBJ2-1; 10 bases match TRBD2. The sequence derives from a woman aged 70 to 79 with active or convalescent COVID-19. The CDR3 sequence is CASSSPLAGAYNEQFF. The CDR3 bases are TGCGCCAGCAGCTCCCCGCTAGCGGGAGCCTACAATGAGCAGTTCTTC.